One T cell receptor beta chain is described in this entry. The data are from a study of shared clonotypes between healthy human individuals. Study-level information: There were three CD4 naive, three CD4 memory, two CD8 naive and one CD8 memory plates per donor.

Deletions cut 4 bases from V and 4 bases from J, with 6 bases between. Germline lookup yields CDR1 SGHDT and CDR2 YYEEEE. The CDR3 runs 12 residues. Produced via immunoSEQ multiplex PCR; TCRdb's table is partial and in-frame only. The data contain millions of clones, roughly 95% of them singletons. Positively selected for CCR7, the CD45RO-negative cells used as naive CD8 cells excluded terminally differentiated effector memory CD45RA+ cells. The source of this sequence is a man aged 18 to 35 in good health. The sequencing sample was made of naive CD8+ T cells sorted from blood. J is TRBJ1-3 and V is TRBV5-6; no firm D call. The CDR3 loop reads CASSRRGNTIYF. CDR3 DNA sequence: TGTGCCAGCAGCCGGAGGGGAAACACCATATATTTT.